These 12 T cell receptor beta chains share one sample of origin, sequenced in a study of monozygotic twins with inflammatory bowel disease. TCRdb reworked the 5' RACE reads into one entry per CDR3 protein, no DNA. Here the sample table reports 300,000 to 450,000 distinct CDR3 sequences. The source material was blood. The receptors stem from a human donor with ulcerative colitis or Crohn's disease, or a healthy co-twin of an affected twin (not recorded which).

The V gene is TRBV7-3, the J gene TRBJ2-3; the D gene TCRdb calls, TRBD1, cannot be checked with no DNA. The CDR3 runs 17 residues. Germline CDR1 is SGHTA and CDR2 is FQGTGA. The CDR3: CASSSRYGTPGTDTQYF.

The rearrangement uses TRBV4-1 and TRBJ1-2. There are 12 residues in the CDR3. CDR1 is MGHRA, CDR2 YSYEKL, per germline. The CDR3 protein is CASSQETYGYTF.

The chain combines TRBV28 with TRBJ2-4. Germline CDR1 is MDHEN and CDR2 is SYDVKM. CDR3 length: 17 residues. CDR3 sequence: CASSLGRLPLAKNIQYF.

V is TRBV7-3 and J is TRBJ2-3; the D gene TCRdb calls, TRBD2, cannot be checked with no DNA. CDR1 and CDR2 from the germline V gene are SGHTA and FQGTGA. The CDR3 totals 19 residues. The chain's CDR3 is CASSNPLWDSGAPGDTQYF.

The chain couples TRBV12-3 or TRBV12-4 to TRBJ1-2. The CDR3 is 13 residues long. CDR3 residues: CASRSLTGHGYTF.

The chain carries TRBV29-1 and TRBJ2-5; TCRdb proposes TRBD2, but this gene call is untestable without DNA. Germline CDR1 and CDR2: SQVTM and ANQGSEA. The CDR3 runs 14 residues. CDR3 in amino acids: CSVAASGDKRTQYF.

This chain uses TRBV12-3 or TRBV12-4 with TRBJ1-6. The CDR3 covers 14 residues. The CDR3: CASSLVGRNSPLHF.

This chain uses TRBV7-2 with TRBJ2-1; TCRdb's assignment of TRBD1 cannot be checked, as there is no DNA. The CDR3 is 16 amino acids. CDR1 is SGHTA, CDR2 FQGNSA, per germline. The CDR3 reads CASSLPPGQYENEQFF.

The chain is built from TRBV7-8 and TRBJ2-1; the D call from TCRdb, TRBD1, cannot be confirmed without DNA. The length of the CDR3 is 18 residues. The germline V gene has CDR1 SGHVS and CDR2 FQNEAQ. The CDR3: CASSQGVAGLFVDNEQFF.

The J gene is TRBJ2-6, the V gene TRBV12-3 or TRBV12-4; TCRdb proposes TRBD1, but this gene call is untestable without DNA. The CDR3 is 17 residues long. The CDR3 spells CASSLDRVGTGANVLTF.

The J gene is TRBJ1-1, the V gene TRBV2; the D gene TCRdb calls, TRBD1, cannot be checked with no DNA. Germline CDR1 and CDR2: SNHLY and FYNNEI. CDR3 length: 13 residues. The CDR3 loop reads CASRSNVGAEAFF.

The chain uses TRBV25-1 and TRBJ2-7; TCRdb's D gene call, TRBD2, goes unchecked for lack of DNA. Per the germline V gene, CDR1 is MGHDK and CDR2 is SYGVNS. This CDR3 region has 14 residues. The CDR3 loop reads CASSEFPSGGGQYF.